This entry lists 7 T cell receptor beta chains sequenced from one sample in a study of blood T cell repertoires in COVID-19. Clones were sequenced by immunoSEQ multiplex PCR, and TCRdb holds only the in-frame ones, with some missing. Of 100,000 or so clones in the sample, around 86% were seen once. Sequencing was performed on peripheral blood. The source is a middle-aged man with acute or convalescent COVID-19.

CDR3: CAISRHSLRSLYGYTF. CDR3 DNA sequence: TGTGCCATCTCTCGACATAGTCTCAGGTCCTTATATGGCTACACCTTC. J is TRBJ1-2 and V is TRBV28; D uncertain. The V and J ends lost 10 bases and 5 bases respectively, with 26 bases between them. This CDR3 contains 16 residues. Germline CDR1 is MDHEN and CDR2 is SYDVKM.

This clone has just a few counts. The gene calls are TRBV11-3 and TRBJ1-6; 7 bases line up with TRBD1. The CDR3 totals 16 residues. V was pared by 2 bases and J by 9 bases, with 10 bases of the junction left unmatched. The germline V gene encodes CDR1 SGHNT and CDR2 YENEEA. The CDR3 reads CASSLSRGTDTSPLHF. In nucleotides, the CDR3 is TGTGCCAGCAGCTTAAGTCGCGGGACAGATACTTCACCCCTCCACTTT.

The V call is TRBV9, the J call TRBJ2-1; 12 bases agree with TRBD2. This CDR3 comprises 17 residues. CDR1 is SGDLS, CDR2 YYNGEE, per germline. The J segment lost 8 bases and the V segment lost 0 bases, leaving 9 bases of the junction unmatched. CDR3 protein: CASSVDLAGGGGYEQFF. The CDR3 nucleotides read TGTGCCAGCAGCGTAGATCTAGCGGGAGGGGGAGGCTATGAGCAGTTCTTC. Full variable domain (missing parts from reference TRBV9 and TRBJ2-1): DSGVTQTPKHLITATGQRVTLRCSPRSGDLSVYWYQQSLDQGLQFLIQYYNGEERAKGNILERFSAQQFPDLHSELNLSSLELGDSALYFCASSVDLAGGGGYEQFFGPGTRLTVL.

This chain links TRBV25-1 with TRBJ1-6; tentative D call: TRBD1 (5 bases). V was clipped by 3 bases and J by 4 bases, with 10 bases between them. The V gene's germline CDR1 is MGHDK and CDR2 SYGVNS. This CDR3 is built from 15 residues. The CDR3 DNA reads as TGTGCCAGCAGTGACACGGGGGGATATAATTCACCCCTCCACTTT. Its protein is CASSDTGGYNSPLHF. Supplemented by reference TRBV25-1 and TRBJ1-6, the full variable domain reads EADIYQTPRYLVIGTGKKITLECSQTMGHDKMYWYQQDPGMELHLIHYSYGVNSTEKGDLSSESTVSRIRTEHFPLTLESARPSHTSQYLCASSDTGGYNSPLHFGNGTRLTVT.

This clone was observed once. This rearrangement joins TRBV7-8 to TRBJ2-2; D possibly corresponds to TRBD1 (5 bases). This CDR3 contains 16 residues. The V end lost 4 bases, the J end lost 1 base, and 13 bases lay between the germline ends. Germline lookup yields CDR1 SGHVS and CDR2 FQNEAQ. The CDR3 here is CASSSPGALNTGELFF. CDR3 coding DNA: TGTGCCAGCAGCTCACCTGGGGCATTGAACACCGGGGAGCTGTTTTTT.

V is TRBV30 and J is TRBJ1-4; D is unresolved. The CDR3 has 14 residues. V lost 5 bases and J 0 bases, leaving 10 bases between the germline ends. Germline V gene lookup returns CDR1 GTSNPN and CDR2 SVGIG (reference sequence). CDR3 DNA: TGTGCCTGGGCGAGGTTTGCAACTAATGAAAAACTGTTTTTT. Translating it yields CAWARFATNEKLFF. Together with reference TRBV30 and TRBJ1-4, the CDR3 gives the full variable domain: SQTIHQWPATLVQPVGSPLSLECTVEGTSNPNLYWYRQAAGRGLQLLFYSVGIGQISSEVPQNLSASRPQDRQFILSSKKLLLSDSGFYLCAWARFATNEKLFFGSGTQLSVL.

This chain's CDR3 is CASSYPTLQSNTGELFF. The CDR3 DNA is TGTGCCAGCAGTTACCCCACGTTGCAGTCGAACACCGGGGAGCTGTTTTTT. This sequence joins TRBV6-2 or TRBV6-3 and TRBJ2-2; D ambiguous. This CDR3 spans 17 amino acids. CDR1 and CDR2 (germline): MNHEY, SVGEGT. V was trimmed by 2 bases and J by 0 bases, leaving 13 bases between them.